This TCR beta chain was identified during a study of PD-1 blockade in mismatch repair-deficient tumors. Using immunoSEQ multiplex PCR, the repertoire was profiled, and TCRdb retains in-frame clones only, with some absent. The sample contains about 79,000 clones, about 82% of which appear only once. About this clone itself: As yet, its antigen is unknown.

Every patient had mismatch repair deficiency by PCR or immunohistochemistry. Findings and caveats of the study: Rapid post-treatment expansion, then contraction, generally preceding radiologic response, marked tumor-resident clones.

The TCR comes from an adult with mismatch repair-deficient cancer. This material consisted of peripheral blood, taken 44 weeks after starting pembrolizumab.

This CDR3 reads CASRNPGLGQPQHF. The CDR3 nucleotides are TGTGCCAGCAGAAATCCAGGGTTGGGCCAGCCCCAGCATTTT. V usage is TRBV28 and J usage is TRBJ1-5; tentatively, D is TRBD1 (5 bases). V dropped 6 bases and J dropped 7 bases, with 16 bases sitting between them. Germline assignment: CDR1 MDHEN and CDR2 SYDVKM. The CDR3 has 14 amino acids.